This T cell receptor (beta chain) was documented in a study of tumor and adjacent non-tumor tissue in lung cancer. In germline, CDR1 is MGHRA, CDR2 YSYEKL. The CDR3 is 16 residues long, ends included. A word on this clonotype: Since no conserved phenylalanine or tryptophan closes the CDR3, a read error is the likely cause. Because the CDR3's place on the DNA is in doubt, the DNA is left out and the CDR3 is given as listed by TCRdb.

Three rounds of nested PCR, following a modified ARM-PCR protocol, produced the TCRbeta library. TCRdb recomputed calls from the multiplex PCR reads with MiXCR, one row per CDR3 protein. The table shows 75,000 to 95,000 distinct CDR3 sequences, with over 55% occurring only once. RNA was extracted from bulk tissue without any cell sorting. The V gene is TRBV4-1, the J gene TRBJ2-1; the table assigns TRBD1, which was not confirmed against the DNA. Sequenced material: lung tumor tissue. This sequence originates from a woman between 35 and 50 years old with non-small cell lung cancer. CDR3 protein: CASSRQDRDRSTEQLS.